This T cell receptor (beta chain) was captured in a study of neurological immune-mediated disorders (dated by TCRdb to the late 2010s). In terms of the full investigation: Peripheral blood TCR-beta repertoires from HTLV-I-associated myelopathy (HAM/TSP) patients, multiple sclerosis patients and healthy controls were compared by UMI-based sequencing. Each longitudinal HAM/TSP and healthy donor was sampled at 3 time-points spaced at about 3-45 month intervals. The cohort comprised 60 to 75 subjects: 14 HAM/TSP patients, around 34 multiple sclerosis patients and about 20 healthy controls. The 90 to 120 TCR-beta libraries covered PBMC samples along with longitudinal samples, technical triplicates, and paired sorted CD4+ and CD8+ T-cell subsets.

Per the publication, the time point label means: longitudinal time-point 2. The healthy controls were volunteers from blood banks in Maryland, USA. Unsorted PBMC libraries were generated from 2 million PBMCs stored in RNAlater at -80 °C until RNA extraction. Peripheral blood was subjected to Ficoll-Hypaque density gradient centrifugation to isolate PBMCs, which were then cryopreserved in liquid nitrogen. What the authors observed across the whole study: No identical CDR3 amino acid sequences were found to be shared among expanded clones across subjects, suggesting that TCR-beta repertoires were private in all groups. TCR clonal expansion was highest in HAM/TSP patients and lowest in MS patients, with MS patients falling below even healthy controls.

A word on this clonotype: The clone's antigen remains unknown. No much larger clone is present one base from it, and per-base qualities are unavailable.

To synthesize cDNA, template-switch 5'RACE was performed with a primer carrying a 10-nucleotide random unique molecular identifier so that each TCR transcript was tagged. Over 190 million TCR-beta sequences, covering 15-18 subjects, were produced in each sequencing run. The RNeasy kit was used to extract total RNA. Using the KAPA Real-time Library Amplification kit, TCR-beta VDJ regions were amplified with primers for the TCR constant region and the 5'RACE anchor. Sample indexes and Illumina adaptors were added in a first PCR, after which library yield was increased in a second PCR. After Ampure bead purification, the roughly 650 bp TCR product was size-selected on a 2% E-gel SizeSelection system. Before pooling, library quality was checked on a Bioanalyzer, concentration was measured with Qubit, and libraries were quantified with the Kapa Library Quantification kit. An Illumina HiSeq 2500 was used to sequence the libraries paired-end at 2 x 150 bp. To increase sequence diversity, roughly 24-30% phiX was spiked into each library pool. As for the original processing: Quality-filtered reads were processed with the UMI-based MiGEC pipeline, which removed over 85% of raw TCR sequences during error correction. VDJ genes were aligned to IMGT germline references, and each clonotype was defined by a unique CDR3 amino acid sequence together with V-J genes. Clonal expansion, Shannon diversity and CDR3 relatedness were evaluated with VDJtools (CalcPairwiseDistances, ClusterSamples), while phylogenetic trees were built in CLCbio workbench. Expanded clones were defined as having at least 8 unique UMIs, based on coefficient-of-variation modelling across technical triplicates. TCRdb trimmed public reads at Q25 via fastp, called clones via MiXCR and kept in-frame beta chains. Under each unique CDR3 protein, matching rows form one entry showing the most common genes and DNA. These V and J calls derive from TCRdb rather than the authors' analysis. Present in this sample are 57,000 or so distinct CDR3 sequences, more than 9.5% of which were seen just once. Together, the top ten hold around 13% of the sample.

The TCR sequence derives from a man aged 25 to 40 in good health. The sequenced sample consisted of PBMCs.

The nucleotides are TGCAGTGCTCCCGGAGCGGGAGCTTTTTCCTACAATGAGCAGTTCTTC. Translation gives CSAPGAGAFSYNEQFF. The rearranged chain carries TRBV20-1 and TRBJ2-1; 8 middle bases align to TRBD2. Based on the germline V gene (reference sequence), the CDR1 and CDR2 sequences are DFQATT and SNEGSKA. Unmatched junction bases come to 10, with V trimmed by 5 bases and J by 1 base. Spanning cysteine to phenylalanine, the CDR3 consists of 16 amino acids. Here the CDR3 DNA is all that survives: 48 bases in frame from base 1.